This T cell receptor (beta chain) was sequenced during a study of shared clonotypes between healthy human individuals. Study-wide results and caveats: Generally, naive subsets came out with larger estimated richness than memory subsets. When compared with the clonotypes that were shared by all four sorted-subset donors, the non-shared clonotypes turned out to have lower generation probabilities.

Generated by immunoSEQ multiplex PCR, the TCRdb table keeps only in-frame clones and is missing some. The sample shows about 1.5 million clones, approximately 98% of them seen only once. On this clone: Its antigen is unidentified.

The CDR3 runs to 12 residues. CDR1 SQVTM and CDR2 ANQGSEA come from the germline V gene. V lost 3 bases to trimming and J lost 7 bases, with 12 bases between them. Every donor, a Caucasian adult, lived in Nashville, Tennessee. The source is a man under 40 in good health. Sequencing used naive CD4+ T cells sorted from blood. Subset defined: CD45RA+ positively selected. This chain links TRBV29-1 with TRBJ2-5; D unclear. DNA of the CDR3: TGCAGCGTTGATCCAGGAGTAGGGACCCAGTACTTC. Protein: CSVDPGVGTQYF.